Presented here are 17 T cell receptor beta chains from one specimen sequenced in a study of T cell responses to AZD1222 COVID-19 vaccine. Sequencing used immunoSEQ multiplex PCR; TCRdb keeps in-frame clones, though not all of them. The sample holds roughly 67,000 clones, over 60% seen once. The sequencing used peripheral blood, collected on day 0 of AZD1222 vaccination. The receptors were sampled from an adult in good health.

The CDR3 region is CASSHYDSNQPQHF. DNA of the CDR3: TGTGCCAGCAGCCATTACGACAGCAATCAGCCCCAGCATTTT. This chain links TRBV3-1 (or the pseudogene TRBV3-2) with TRBJ1-5; D not certain. The CDR3 spans 14 residues. The germline CDR1 and CDR2 sequences are LGHDT and YNNKEL (reference sequence). The V gene lost 3 bases and the J gene lost 1 base, with 7 bases spanning the gap.

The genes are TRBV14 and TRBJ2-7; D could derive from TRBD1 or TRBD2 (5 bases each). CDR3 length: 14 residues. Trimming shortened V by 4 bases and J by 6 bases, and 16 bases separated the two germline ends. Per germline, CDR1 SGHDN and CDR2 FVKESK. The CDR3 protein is CASSPGTRSGEQYF. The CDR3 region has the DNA TGTGCCAGCAGCCCCGGGACGCGGTCGGGCGAGCAGTACTTC.

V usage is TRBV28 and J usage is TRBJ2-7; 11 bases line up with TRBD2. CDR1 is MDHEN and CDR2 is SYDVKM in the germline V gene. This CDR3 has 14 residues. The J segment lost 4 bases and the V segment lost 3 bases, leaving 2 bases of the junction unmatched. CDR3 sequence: CASSFIAGGYEQYF. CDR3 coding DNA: TGTGCCAGCAGTTTTATAGCGGGGGGGTACGAGCAGTACTTC. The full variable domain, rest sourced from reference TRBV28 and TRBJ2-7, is DVKVTQSSRYLVKRTGEKVFLECVQDMDHENMFWYRQDPGLGLRLIYFSYDVKMKEKGDIPEGYSVSREKKERFSLILESASTNQTSMYLCASSFIAGGYEQYFGPGTRLTVT.

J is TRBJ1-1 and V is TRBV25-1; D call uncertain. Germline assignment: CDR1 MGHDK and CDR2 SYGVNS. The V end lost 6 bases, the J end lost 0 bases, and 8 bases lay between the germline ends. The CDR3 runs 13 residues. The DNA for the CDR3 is TGTGCCAGCAGGGAGGAGGTGAACACTGAAGCTTTCTTT. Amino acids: CASREEVNTEAFF.

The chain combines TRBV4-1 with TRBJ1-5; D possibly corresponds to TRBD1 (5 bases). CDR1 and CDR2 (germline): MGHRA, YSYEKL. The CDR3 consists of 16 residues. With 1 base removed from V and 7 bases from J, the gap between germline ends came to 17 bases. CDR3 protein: CASSQVQTGGKQPQHF. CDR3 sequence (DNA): TGCGCCAGCAGCCAAGTTCAAACCGGGGGAAAACAGCCCCAGCATTTT.

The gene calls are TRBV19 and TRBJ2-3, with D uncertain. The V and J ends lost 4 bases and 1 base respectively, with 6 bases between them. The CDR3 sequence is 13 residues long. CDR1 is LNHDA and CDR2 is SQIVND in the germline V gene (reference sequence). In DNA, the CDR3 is TGTGCCAGTAGTACCGGAGGCACAGATACGCAGTATTTT. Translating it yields CASSTGGTDTQYF.

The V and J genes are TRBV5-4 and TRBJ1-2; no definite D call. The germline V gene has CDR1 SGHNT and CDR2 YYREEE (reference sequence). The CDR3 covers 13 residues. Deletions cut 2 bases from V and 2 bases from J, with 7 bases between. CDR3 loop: CASSFGENYGYTF. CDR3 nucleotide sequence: TGTGCCAGCAGCTTTGGGGAAAACTATGGCTACACCTTC.

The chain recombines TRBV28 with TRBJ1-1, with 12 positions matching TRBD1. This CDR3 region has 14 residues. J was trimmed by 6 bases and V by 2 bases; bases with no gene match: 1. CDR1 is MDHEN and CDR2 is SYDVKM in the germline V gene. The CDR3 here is CASSLRDRGPEAFF. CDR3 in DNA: TGTGCCAGCAGTTTAAGGGACAGGGGGCCTGAAGCTTTCTTT.

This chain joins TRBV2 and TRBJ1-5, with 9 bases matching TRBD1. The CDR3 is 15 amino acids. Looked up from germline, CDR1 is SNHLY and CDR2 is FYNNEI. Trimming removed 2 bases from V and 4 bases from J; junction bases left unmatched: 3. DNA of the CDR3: TGTGCCAGCAGTGAAAGGGGACAGGGTAATCAGCCCCAGCATTTT. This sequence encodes CASSERGQGNQPQHF.

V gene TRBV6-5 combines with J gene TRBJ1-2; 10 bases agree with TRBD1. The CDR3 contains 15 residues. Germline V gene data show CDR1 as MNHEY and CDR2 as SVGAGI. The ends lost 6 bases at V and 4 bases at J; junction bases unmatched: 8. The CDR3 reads CASRDTGTGVYGYTF. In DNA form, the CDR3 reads TGTGCCAGCAGGGATACAGGGACAGGGGTCTATGGCTACACCTTC.

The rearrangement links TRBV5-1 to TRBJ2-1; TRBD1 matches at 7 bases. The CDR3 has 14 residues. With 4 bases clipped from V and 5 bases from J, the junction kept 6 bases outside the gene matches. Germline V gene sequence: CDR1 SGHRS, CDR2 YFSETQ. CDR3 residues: CASSRGQLDNEQFF. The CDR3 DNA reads TGCGCCAGCAGCAGGGGACAGCTTGACAATGAGCAGTTCTTC.

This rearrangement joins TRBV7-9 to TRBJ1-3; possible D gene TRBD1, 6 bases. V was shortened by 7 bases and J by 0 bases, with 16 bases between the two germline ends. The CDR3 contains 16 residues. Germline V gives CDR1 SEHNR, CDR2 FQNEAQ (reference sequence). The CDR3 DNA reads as TGTGCCAGCATTTCTCGGGGGGCAGTCTCTGGAAACACCATATATTTT. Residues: CASISRGAVSGNTIYF.

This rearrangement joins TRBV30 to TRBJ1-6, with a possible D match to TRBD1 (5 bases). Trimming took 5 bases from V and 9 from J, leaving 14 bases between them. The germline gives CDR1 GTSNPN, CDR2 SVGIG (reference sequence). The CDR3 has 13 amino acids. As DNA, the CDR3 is TGTGCCTGGCGAGGGGACGACCGTTCACCCCTCCACTTT. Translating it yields CAWRGDDRSPLHF.

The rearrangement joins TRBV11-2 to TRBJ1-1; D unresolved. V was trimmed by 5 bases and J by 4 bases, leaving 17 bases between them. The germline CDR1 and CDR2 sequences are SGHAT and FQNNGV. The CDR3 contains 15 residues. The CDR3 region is CASSPAMTPITEAFF. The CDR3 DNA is TGTGCCAGCAGCCCCGCGATGACACCCATCACTGAAGCTTTCTTT.

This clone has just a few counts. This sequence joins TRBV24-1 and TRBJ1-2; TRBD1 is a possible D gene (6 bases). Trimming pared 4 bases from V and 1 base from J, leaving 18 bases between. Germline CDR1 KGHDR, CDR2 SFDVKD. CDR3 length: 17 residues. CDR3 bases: TGTGCCACCAGTGACCCGTACCCGGACAGCGATAACTATGGCTACACCTTC. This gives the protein CATSDPYPDSDNYGYTF.

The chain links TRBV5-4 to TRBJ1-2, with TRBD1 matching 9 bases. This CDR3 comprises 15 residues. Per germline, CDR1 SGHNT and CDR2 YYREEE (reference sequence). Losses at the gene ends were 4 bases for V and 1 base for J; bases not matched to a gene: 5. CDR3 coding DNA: TGTGCCAGCAGCCCCCGGGGACAGGGTAACTATGGCTACACCTTC. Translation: CASSPRGQGNYGYTF.

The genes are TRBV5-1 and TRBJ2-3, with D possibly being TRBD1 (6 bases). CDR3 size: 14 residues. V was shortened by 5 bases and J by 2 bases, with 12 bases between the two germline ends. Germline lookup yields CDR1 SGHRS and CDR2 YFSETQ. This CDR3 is CASRGAGITDTQYF. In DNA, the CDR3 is TGCGCCAGCAGGGGGGCAGGGATCACAGATACGCAGTATTTT.